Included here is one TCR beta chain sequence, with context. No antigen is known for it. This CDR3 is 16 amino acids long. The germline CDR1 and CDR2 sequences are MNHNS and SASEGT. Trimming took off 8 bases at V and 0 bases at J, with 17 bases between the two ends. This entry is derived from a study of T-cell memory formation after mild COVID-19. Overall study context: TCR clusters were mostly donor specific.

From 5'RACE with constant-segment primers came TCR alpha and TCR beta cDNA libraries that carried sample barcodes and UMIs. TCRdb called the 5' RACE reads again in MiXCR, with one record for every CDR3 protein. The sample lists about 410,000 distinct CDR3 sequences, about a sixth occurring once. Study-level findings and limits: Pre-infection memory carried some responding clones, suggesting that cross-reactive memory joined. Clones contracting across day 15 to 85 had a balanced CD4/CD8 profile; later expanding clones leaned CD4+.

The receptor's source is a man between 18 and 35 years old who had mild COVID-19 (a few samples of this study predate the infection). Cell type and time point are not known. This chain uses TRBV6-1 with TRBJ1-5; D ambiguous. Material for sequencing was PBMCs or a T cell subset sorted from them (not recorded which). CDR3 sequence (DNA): TGTGCCAGCGTCCAAGCTTGGGGTTATAGCAATCAGCCCCAGCATTTT. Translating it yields CASVQAWGYSNQPQHF.